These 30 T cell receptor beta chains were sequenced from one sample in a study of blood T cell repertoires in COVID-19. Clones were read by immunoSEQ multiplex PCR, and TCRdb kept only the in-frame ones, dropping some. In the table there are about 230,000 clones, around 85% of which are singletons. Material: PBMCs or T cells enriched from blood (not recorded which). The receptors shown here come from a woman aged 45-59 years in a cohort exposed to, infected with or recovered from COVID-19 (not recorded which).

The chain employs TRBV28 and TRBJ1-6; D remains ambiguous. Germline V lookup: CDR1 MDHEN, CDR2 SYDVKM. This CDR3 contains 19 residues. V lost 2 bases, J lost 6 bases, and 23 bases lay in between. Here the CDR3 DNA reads TGTGCCAGCAGTTTAAGGTCAGGCTTGAGCCCAGGAGGTAATTCACCCCTCCACTTT. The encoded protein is CASSLRSGLSPGGNSPLHF.

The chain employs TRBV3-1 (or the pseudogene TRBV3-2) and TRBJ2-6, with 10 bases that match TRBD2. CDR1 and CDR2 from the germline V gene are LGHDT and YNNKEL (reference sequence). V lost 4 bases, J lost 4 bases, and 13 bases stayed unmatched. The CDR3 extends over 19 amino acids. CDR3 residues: CASSPRNGTSVSGANVLTF. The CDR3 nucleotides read TGTGCCAGCAGCCCCCGAAATGGGACTAGCGTCTCCGGGGCCAACGTCCTGACTTTC.

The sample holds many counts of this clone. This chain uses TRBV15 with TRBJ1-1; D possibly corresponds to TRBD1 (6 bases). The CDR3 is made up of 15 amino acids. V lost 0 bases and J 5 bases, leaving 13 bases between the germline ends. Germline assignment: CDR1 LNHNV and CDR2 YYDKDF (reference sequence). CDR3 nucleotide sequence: TGTGCCACCAGCAGAGATGCGGGGGCGTATACTGAAGCTTTCTTT. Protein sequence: CATSRDAGAYTEAFF.

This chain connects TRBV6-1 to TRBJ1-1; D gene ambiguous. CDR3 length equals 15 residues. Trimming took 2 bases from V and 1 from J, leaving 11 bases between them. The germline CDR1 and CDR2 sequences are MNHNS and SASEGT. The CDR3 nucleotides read TGTGCCAGCAGTGAAAATAGGCGGCAGAACACTGAAGCTTTCTTT. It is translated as CASSENRRQNTEAFF.

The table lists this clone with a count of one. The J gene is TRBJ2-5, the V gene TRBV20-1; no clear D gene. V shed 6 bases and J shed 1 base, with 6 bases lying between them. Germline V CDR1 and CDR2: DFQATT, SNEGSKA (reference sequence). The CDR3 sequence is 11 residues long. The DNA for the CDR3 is TGCAGTGCCTTCTTCCAAGAGACCCAGTACTTC. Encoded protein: CSAFFQETQYF.

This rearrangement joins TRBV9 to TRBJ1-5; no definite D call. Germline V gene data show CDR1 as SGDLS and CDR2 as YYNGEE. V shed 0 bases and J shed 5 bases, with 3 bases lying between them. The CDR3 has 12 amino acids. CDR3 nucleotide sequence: TGTGCCAGCAGCGTAGGAGATCAGCCCCAGCATTTT. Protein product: CASSVGDQPQHF.

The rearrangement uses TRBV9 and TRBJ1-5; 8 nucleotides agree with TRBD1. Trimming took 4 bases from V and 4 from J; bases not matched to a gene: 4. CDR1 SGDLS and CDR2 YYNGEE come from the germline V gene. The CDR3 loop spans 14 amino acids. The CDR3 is CASSLQGGNQPQHF. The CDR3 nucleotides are TGTGCCAGCAGCCTACAGGGGGGGAATCAGCCCCAGCATTTT.

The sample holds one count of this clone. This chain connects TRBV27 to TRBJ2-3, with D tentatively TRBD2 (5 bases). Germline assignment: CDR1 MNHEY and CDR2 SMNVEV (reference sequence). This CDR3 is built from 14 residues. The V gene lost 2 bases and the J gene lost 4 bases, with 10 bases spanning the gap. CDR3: CASSLAGVPDTQYF. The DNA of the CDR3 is TGTGCCAGCAGTTTAGCCGGGGTACCAGATACGCAGTATTTT.

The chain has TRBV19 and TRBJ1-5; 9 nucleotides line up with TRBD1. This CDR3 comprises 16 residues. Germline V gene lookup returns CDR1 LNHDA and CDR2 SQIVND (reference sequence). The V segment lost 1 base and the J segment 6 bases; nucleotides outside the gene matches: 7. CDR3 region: CASSIVTGGYIQPQHF. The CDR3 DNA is TGTGCCAGTAGTATAGTTACAGGGGGCTATATTCAGCCCCAGCATTTT. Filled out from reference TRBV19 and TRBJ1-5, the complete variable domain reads DGGITQSPKYLFRKEGQNVTLSCEQNLNHDAMYWYRQDPGQGLRLIYYSQIVNDFQKGDIAEGYSVSREKKESFPLTVTSAQKNPTAFYLCASSIVTGGYIQPQHFGDGTRLSIL.

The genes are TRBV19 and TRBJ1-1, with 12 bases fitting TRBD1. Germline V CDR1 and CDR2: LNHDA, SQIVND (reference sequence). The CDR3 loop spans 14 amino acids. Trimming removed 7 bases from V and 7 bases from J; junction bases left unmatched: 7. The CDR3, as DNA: TGTGCCAGTACCCCGGGACAGGGGGCATATGAAGCTTTCTTT. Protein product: CASTPGQGAYEAFF.

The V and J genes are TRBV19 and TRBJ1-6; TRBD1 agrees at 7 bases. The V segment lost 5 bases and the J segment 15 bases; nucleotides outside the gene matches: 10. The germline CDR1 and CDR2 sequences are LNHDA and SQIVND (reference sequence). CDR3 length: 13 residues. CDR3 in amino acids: CASSPGTVYRLHF. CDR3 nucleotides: TGTGCCAGTAGTCCCGGGACAGTTTATCGCCTCCACTTT.

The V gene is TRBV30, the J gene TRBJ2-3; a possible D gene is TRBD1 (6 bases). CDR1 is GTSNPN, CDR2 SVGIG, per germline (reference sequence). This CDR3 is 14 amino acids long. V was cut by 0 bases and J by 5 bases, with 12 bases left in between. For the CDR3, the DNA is TGTGCCTGGAGTGTTGGACAGCTTAAAGATACGCAGTATTTT. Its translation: CAWSVGQLKDTQYF.

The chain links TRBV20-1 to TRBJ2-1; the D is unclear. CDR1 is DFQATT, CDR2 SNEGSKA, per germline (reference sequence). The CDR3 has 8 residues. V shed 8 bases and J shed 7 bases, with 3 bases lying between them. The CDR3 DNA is TGCAGTCTAAATGAGCAGTTCTTC. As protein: CSLNEQFF.

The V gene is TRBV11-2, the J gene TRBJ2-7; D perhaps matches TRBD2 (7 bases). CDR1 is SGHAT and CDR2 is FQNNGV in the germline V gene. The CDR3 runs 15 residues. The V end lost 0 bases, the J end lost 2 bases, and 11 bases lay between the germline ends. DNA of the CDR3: TGTGCCAGCAGCTTAGAGGGGGGGCGGACCTACGAGCAGTACTTC. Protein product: CASSLEGGRTYEQYF.

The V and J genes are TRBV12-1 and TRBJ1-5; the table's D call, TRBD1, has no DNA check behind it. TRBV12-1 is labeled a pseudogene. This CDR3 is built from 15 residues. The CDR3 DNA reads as TGTGCCAGCAGCTCAGGTGTTTCTGATAATCAGCCCCAGCATTTT. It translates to CASSSGVSDNQPQHF.

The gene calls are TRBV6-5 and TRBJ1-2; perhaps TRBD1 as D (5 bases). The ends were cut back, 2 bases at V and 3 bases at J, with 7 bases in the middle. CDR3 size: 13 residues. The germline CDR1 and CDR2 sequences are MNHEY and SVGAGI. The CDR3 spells CASSYAGHYGYTF. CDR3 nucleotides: TGTGCCAGCAGTTACGCGGGACACTATGGCTACACCTTC.

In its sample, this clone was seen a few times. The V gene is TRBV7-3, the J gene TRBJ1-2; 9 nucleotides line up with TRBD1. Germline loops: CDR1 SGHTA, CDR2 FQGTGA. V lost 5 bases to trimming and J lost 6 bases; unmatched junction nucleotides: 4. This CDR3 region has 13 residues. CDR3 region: CASSAQGADGYTF. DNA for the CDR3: TGTGCCAGCAGCGCACAGGGGGCGGATGGCTACACCTTC.

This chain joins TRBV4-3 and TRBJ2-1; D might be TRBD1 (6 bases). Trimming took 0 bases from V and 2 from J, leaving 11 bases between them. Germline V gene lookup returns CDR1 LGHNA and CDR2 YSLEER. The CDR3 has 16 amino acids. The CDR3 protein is CASSQDEGQTYNEQFF. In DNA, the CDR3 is TGCGCCAGCAGCCAAGACGAGGGACAAACCTACAATGAGCAGTTCTTC.

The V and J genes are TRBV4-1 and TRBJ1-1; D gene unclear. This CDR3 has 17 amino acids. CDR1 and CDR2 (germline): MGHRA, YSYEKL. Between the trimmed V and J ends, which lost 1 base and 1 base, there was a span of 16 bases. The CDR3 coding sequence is TGCGCCAGCAGCCAAGGAATATCGAGAACGCGGAACACTGAAGCTTTCTTT. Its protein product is CASSQGISRTRNTEAFF.

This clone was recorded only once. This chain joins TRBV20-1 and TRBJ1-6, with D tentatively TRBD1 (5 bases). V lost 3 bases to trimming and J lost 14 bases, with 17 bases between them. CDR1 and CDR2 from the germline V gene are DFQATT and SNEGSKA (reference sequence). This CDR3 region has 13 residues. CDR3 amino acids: CSASHPGIYTLHF. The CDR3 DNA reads TGCAGTGCTAGTCACCCAGGGATCTATACCCTCCACTTT.

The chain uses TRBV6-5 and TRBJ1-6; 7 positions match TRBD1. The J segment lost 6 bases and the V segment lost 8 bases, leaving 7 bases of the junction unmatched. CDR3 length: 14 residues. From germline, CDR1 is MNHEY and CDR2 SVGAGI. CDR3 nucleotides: TGTGCCAGCCAACGATCAGGGGGTAATTCACCCCTCCACTTT. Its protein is CASQRSGGNSPLHF.

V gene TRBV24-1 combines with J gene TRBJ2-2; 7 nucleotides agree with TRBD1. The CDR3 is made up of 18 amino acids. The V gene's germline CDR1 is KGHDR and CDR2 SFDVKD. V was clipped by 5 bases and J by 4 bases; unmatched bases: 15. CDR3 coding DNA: TGTGCCACCAGTGCCTCAAATCGTGACAGGGCTCCCACCGGGGAGCTGTTTTTT. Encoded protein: CATSASNRDRAPTGELFF.

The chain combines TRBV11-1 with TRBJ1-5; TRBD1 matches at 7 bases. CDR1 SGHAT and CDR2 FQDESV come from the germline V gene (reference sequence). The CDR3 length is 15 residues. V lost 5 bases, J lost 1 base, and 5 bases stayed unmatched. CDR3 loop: CASSPDRVSNQPQHF. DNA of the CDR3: TGTGCCAGCAGCCCCGACAGGGTAAGCAATCAGCCCCAGCATTTT.

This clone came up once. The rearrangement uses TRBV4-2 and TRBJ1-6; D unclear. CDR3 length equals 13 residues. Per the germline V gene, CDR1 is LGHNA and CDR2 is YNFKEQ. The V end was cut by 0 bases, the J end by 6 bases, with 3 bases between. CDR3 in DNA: TGTGCCAGCAGCCAAGATCGTAATTCACCCCTCCACTTT. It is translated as CASSQDRNSPLHF.

The CDR3 protein is CASGSPSPGHWTHSNTGELFF. The CDR3 nucleotides read TGTGCTAGTGGTTCGCCATCTCCGGGACACTGGACCCACTCGAACACCGGGGAGCTGTTTTTT. The chain recombines TRBV12-5 with TRBJ2-2, with D tentatively TRBD1 (6 bases). Germline V gene data show CDR1 as LGHNT and CDR2 as FRNRAP. The germline V and J ends were trimmed by 4 bases and 0 bases, with 27 bases remaining between them. The CDR3 has 21 amino acids.

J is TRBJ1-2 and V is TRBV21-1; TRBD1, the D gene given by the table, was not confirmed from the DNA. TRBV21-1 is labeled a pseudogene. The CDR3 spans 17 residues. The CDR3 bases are TGTGCCAGCAGCAAAGGCGACAGGGGGCGCAGTGGCTATGGCTACACCTTC. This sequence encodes CASSKGDRGRSGYGYTF.

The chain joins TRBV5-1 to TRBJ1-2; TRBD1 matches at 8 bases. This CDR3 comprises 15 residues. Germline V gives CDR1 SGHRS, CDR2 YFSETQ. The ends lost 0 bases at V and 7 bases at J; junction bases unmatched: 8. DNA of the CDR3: TGCGCCAGCAGCTTGGCCGACAGGGGCCCCTCTGGCTACACCTTC. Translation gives CASSLADRGPSGYTF. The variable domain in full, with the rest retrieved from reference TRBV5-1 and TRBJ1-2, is KAGVTQTPRYLIKTRGQQVTLSCSPISGHRSVSWYQQTPGQGLQFLFEYFSETQRNKGNFPGRFSGRQFSNSRSEMNVSTLELGDSALYLCASSLADRGPSGYTFGSGTRLTVV.

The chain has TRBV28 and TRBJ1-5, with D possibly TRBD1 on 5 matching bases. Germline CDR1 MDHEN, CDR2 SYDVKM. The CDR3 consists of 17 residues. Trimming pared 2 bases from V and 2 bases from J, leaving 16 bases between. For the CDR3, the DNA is TGTGCCAGCAGTTTAAGGGCTCAGGGTTGGGGCAATCAGCCCCAGCATTTT. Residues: CASSLRAQGWGNQPQHF.

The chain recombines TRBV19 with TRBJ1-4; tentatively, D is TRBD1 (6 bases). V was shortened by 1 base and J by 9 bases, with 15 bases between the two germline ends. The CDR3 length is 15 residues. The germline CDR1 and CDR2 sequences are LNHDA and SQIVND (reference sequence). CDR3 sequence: CASSIGSTGGKKLFF. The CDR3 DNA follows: TGTGCCAGTAGTATAGGGTCGACAGGTGGAAAAAAACTGTTTTTT.

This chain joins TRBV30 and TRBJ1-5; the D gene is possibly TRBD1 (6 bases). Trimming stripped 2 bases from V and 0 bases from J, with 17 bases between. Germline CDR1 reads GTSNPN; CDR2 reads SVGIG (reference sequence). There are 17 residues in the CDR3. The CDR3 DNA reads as TGTGCCTGGAGTTCGGGCAGGGGCCCTTATAGCAATCAGCCCCAGCATTTT. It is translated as CAWSSGRGPYSNQPQHF.